This passage covers 18 T cell receptor beta chains from one sample sequenced in a study of T-cell reconstitution after alpha-beta-depleted transplantation in children. Unique molecular identifiers were incorporated during preparation of the TCRbeta library. TCRdb fed the PCR reads into MiXCR, producing one record per CDR3 protein. The repertoire holds 300,000 to 350,000 distinct CDR3 sequences, with about a quarter as singletons. Material: PBMCs, mostly from graft donor cells, obtained 180 days after TCRalphabeta/CD19-depleted stem cell transplant. The receptors derive from a male patient under 18 who had a stem cell transplant for acute lymphoblastic leukemia, so the T cells may come from the graft donor.

This chain uses TRBV4-1 with TRBJ1-2, with D possibly TRBD1 on 6 matching bases. The ends were cut back, 6 bases at V and 8 bases at J, with 31 bases in the middle. The germline V gene has CDR1 MGHRA and CDR2 YSYEKL. There are 18 residues in the CDR3. CDR3 sequence: CASREGLKGPTGRSGYTF. The CDR3, as DNA: TGCGCCAGCAGAGAAGGACTGAAGGGCCCCACAGGGAGAAGCGGCTACACCTTC.

The rearrangement links TRBV4-1 to TRBJ2-5; no clear D. Germline V gives CDR1 MGHRA, CDR2 YSYEKL. V was shortened by 1 base and J by 3 bases, with 9 bases between the two germline ends. CDR3 length: 14 amino acids. CDR3 residues: CASSQVAPKETQYF. CDR3 DNA: TGCGCCAGCAGCCAAGTCGCGCCGAAAGAGACCCAGTACTTC.

V is TRBV19 and J is TRBJ1-2, with unresolved D. V lost 3 bases and J 5 bases, leaving 10 bases between the germline ends. CDR3 size: 13 residues. The V gene's germline CDR1 is LNHDA and CDR2 SQIVND (reference sequence). The CDR3 bases are TGTGCCAGTAGTATTATCACGGCTTATGGCTACACCTTC. Translating gives CASSIITAYGYTF.

Concerning this clonotype itself: The junction and the germline gene differ at one end; a read error may be behind it. The J gene is TRBJ2-7, the V gene TRBV28; 7 bases fit TRBD2. The germline gives CDR1 MDHEN, CDR2 SYDVKM. The CDR3 is 15 residues long. This chain's CDR3 is CPSSLRGGPNYEQYF. For the CDR3, the DNA is TGTCCCAGCAGTTTAAGGGGAGGGCCGAACTACGAGCAGTACTTC.

This clonotype was seen a few times. The chain links TRBV5-1 to TRBJ1-1; D is perhaps TRBD1 (5 bases). The CDR3 is 14 amino acids. Germline V gene data show CDR1 as SGHRS and CDR2 as YFSETQ. V was trimmed by 4 bases and J by 0 bases, leaving 10 bases between them. In nucleotides, the CDR3 is TGCGCCAGCAGCCCGACAGCGATGAACACTGAAGCTTTCTTT. Protein sequence: CASSPTAMNTEAFF.

The rearrangement links TRBV25-1 to TRBJ2-7; D unresolved. From germline, CDR1 is MGHDK and CDR2 SYGVNS. V was clipped by 3 bases and J by 3 bases, with 9 bases between them. The CDR3 runs to 13 residues. CDR3 region: CASSDRSYYEQYF. The CDR3 DNA reads as TGTGCCAGCAGTGATCGGTCCTACTACGAGCAGTACTTC.

The chain links TRBV20-1 to TRBJ2-3, with D tentatively TRBD2 (6 bases). CDR1 and CDR2 (germline): DFQATT, SNEGSKA (reference sequence). The CDR3 length is 19 residues. Between the trimmed V and J ends, which lost 1 base and 3 bases, there was a span of 26 bases. DNA for the CDR3: TGCAGTGCTAGAGCTTGGGGACTTTTTCTTCTCTCTGGAACAGATACGCAGTATTTT. Amino acids: CSARAWGLFLLSGTDTQYF.

The sample holds many counts of this clonotype. The chain recombines TRBV12-3 or TRBV12-4 with TRBJ2-1; no definite D call. The CDR3 totals 12 residues. The V end lost 6 bases, the J end lost 4 bases, and 7 bases lay between the germline ends. The CDR3 sequence: CASSVEYNEQFF. CDR3 in DNA: TGTGCCAGCAGCGTCGAATACAATGAGCAGTTCTTC.

CDR3 loop: CASTLPGEYTQYF. CDR3 coding DNA: TGTGCCAGCACCCTCCCGGGGGAGTATACGCAGTATTTT. The chain uses TRBV7-9 and TRBJ2-3, with D possibly matching TRBD2 (6 bases). With 7 bases removed from V and 7 bases from J, the gap between germline ends came to 15 bases. The CDR3 contains 13 residues. Germline V lookup: CDR1 SEHNR, CDR2 FQNEAQ (reference sequence). Full variable domain (rest looked up from reference TRBV7-9 and TRBJ2-3): DTGVSQNPRHKITKRGQNVTFRCDPISEHNRLYWYRQTLGQGPEFLTYFQNEAQLEKSRLLSDRFSAERPKGSFSTLEIQRTEQGDSAMYLCASTLPGEYTQYFGPGTRLTVL.

This clonotype was seen more than once but under ten times. The CDR3: CSVPRGLNTGELFF. The CDR3 DNA reads as TGCAGCGTTCCCCGGGGGCTTAACACCGGGGAGCTGTTTTTT. The chain recombines TRBV29-1 with TRBJ2-2, with D perhaps assigned TRBD1 or TRBD2 (6 bases each). This CDR3 contains 14 residues. Germline V gene data show CDR1 as SQVTM and CDR2 as ANQGSEA. V was cut by 5 bases and J by 2 bases, with 12 bases left in between.

This clonotype was observed a handful of times. The chain links TRBV4-1 to TRBJ1-1; D is ambiguous. This CDR3 has 21 residues. Germline loops: CDR1 MGHRA, CDR2 YSYEKL. The V and J ends lost 0 bases and 1 base respectively, with 27 bases between them. Here the CDR3 reads CASSQDEGIIRAGRKNTEAFF. The CDR3 DNA sequence: TGCGCCAGCAGCCAAGACGAAGGGATAATCCGGGCGGGGAGAAAGAACACTGAAGCTTTCTTT.

This clonotype was recorded many times. In DNA, the CDR3 is TGTGCCAGCAGTTTCGCAGGAGTTAATTCACCCCTCCACTTT. The encoded protein is CASSFAGVNSPLHF. This chain links TRBV12-3 or TRBV12-4 with TRBJ1-6; D remains ambiguous. V shed 3 bases and J shed 6 bases, with 9 bases lying between them. CDR3 length: 14 residues.

The rearrangement uses TRBV12-5 and TRBJ2-1, with TRBD2 identical over 10 bases. Germline V gene sequence: CDR1 LGHNT, CDR2 FRNRAP. Germline trimming cut 0 bases from V and 0 bases from J; bases unmatched to any gene: 14. The CDR3 loop spans 21 amino acids. The CDR3 DNA is TGTGCTAGTGGTTTGGTTTGGCTCAGACTAGCGGGTAGGAGCTCCTACAATGAGCAGTTCTTC. Its protein is CASGLVWLRLAGRSSYNEQFF. The variable domain in full, with the rest retrieved from reference TRBV12-5 and TRBJ2-1, is DARVTQTPRHKVTEMGQEVTMRCQPILGHNTVFWYRQTMMQGLELLAYFRNRAPLDDSGMPKDRFSAEMPDATLATLKIQPSEPRDSAVYFCASGLVWLRLAGRSSYNEQFFGPGTRLTVL.

This clonotype was detected many times. This chain joins TRBV5-1 and TRBJ2-7, with TRBD1 matching 7 bases. With V trimmed by 4 bases and J by 1 base, 8 bases remained unmatched. CDR3 length equals 15 residues. The germline V gene encodes CDR1 SGHRS and CDR2 YFSETQ. The CDR3 loop is CASSANRGFSYEQYF. The DNA of the CDR3 is TGCGCCAGCAGCGCCAACAGGGGTTTTTCCTACGAGCAGTACTTC.

This clonotype was recorded a few times. V is TRBV7-9 and J is TRBJ1-4; TRBD1 is a possible D gene (6 bases). The CDR3 spans 15 residues. V lost 5 bases to trimming and J lost 3 bases, with 13 bases between them. Germline values: CDR1 SEHNR, CDR2 FQNEAQ (reference sequence). CDR3 nucleotide sequence: TGTGCCAGCAGCAAAGTGGGGGGCCCTAATGAAAAACTGTTTTTT. This encodes CASSKVGGPNEKLFF.

This chain joins TRBV12-3 or TRBV12-4 and TRBJ1-1; D is unresolved. Trimming took off 3 bases at V and 6 bases at J, with 11 bases between the two ends. The CDR3 has 13 amino acids. As DNA, the CDR3 is TGTGCCAGCAGTTTCGGAGGGCTCCCTGAAGCTTTCTTT. Translation gives CASSFGGLPEAFF.

The gene calls are TRBV7-2 and TRBJ2-7, with 12 bases matching TRBD2. CDR3 length equals 17 residues. CDR1 is SGHTA and CDR2 is FQGNSA in the germline V gene. The ends lost 2 bases at V and 6 bases at J; junction bases unmatched: 11. CDR3 DNA sequence: TGTGCCAGCAGCTTATTGGCATCGACTAGCGGGAGACGCGAGCAGTACTTC. Protein sequence: CASSLLASTSGRREQYF. Full variable domain (rest looked up from reference TRBV7-2 and TRBJ2-7): GAGVSQSPSNKVTEKGKDVELRCDPISGHTALYWYRQSLGQGLEFLIYFQGNSAPDKSGLPSDRFSAERTGGSVSTLTIQRTQQEDSAVYLCASSLLASTSGRREQYFGPGTRLTVT.

The V and J genes are TRBV5-1 and TRBJ1-4; 9 bases line up with TRBD1. V trimming: 4 bases; J trimming: 12 bases; junction bases outside the gene matches: 4. From germline, CDR1 is SGHRS and CDR2 YFSETQ. The CDR3 loop spans 12 amino acids. CDR3 coding DNA: TGCGCCAGCAGCGCGGACAGGGGTGAACTGTTTTTT. This gives the protein CASSADRGELFF.